This TCR beta chain derives from a study of early T cells in non-severe SARS-CoV-2 infection. This clonotype showed up many times. The CDR3 extends over 16 amino acids. Germline V gene data show CDR1 as SGHNT and CDR2 as YYREEE (reference sequence). V shed 0 bases and J shed 1 base, with 11 bases lying between them. TCRdb itself ran the 5' RACE reads through MiXCR, one entry per CDR3 protein. The sample has approximately 39,000 distinct CDR3 sequences; 9.9% are singletons. The chain joins TRBV5-4 to TRBJ1-3; tentative D call: TRBD1 (5 bases). The sequence was collected from an adult who was a healthcare worker with PCR-confirmed SARS-CoV-2 infection or an uninfected control (not recorded which). Sequencing was done on a sample of whole blood. CDR3 coding DNA: TGTGCCAGCAGCTTGGAACCGAGGGGTTCTGGAAACACCATATATTTT. Translation gives CASSLEPRGSGNTIYF. Variable domain in full (rest from reference TRBV5-4 and TRBJ1-3): ETGVTQSPTHLIKTRGQQVTLRCSSQSGHNTVSWYQQALGQGPQFIFQYYREEENGRGNFPPRFSGLQFPNYSSELNVNALELDDSALYLCASSLEPRGSGNTIYFGEGSWLTVV.